This TCR beta chain was obtained from a study of identical twins. This clonotype was found a few times. No antigen is known for it. Study outcomes and limitations: Researchers caution that invariant MAIT and iNKT cells could partly confound zero-insertion analyses. When twins shared out-of-frame alpha sequences, those sequences had excess low generation probability.

Germline V gene data show CDR1 as MNHNS and CDR2 as SASEGT. The CDR3 spans 15 residues. Trimming removed 3 bases from V and 0 bases from J, with 10 bases in between. The authors used template switching to add a universal primer site and gave cDNA unique molecular identifiers. One entry per CDR3 protein, called by TCRdb with MiXCR from the 5' RACE reads. The table records a few hundred thousand distinct CDR3 sequences, around 12% of them present only once. The same sample was also studied in work on yellow fever vaccine responses in identical twins.

The V call is TRBV6-1, the J call TRBJ2-3; D uncertain. The TCR sequence derives from a woman aged 18-29 years in good health. Sequencing input: CD8+ T cells sorted from blood. CDR3 loop: CASSDGPVSTDTQYF. The CDR3 bases are TGTGCCAGCAGTGACGGGCCTGTTAGCACAGATACGCAGTATTTT.